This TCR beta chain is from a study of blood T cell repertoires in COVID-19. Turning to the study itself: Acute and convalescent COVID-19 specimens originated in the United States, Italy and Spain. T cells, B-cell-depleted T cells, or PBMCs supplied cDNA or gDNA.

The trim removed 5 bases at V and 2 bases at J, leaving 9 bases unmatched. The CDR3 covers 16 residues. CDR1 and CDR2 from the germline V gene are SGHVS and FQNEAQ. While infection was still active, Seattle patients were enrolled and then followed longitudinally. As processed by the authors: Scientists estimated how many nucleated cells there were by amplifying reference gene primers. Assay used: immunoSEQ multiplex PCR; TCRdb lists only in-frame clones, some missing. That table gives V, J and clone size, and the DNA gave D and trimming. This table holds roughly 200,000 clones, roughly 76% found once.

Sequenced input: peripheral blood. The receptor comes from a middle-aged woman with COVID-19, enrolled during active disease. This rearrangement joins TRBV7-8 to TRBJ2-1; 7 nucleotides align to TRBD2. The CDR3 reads CASSLNWGGTYNEQFF. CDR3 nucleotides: TGTGCCAGCAGCCTTAACTGGGGGGGTACCTACAATGAGCAGTTCTTC.